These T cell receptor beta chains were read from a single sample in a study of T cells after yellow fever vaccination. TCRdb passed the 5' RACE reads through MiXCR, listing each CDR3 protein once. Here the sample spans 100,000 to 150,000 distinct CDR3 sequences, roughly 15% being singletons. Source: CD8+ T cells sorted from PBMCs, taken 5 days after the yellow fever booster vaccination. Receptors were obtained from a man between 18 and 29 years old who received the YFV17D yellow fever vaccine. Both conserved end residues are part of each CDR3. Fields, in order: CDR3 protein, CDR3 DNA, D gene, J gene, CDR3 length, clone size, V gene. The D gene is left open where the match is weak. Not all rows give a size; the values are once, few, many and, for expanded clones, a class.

CASSVPRGGRCQPQHF TGTGCCAGCAGCGTCCCCAGGGGGGGCAGGTGTCAGCCCCAGCATTTT TRBD1 TRBJ1-5 16 few TRBV9
CASSLRGNRGQPQHF TGTGCCAGCAGCTTGAGGGGGAACAGGGGACAGCCCCAGCATTTT TRBD1 TRBJ1-5 15 many TRBV5-5
CAINWAGARTDTQYF TGTGCCATCAATTGGGCGGGGGCCCGCACAGATACGCAGTATTTT . TRBJ2-3 15 few TRBV10-3
CASRLAGALTGELFF TGTGCCAGCAGACTAGCGGGGGCCCTTACCGGGGAGCTGTTTTTT TRBD2 TRBJ2-2 15 . TRBV27
CSVDGTSGGSSTDTQYF TGCAGCGTTGACGGGACTAGCGGGGGCTCTAGCACAGATACGCAGTATTTT TRBD2 TRBJ2-3 17 . TRBV29-1
CSATDGQAGTDTQYF TGCAGTGCCACCGATGGACAGGCTGGCACAGATACGCAGTATTTT TRBD1 TRBJ2-3 15 few TRBV20-1
CASSQDHTEAFF TGCGCCAGCAGCCAAGACCACACTGAAGCTTTCTTT . TRBJ1-1 12 . TRBV4-1
CASSQDPLDRYGYTF TGCGCCAGCAGCCAAGATCCCCTTGACCGCTATGGCTACACCTTC . TRBJ1-2 15 few TRBV4-1
CASSSPTQTGLWTGELFF TGTGCCAGCAGCTCACCGACTCAAACGGGACTCTGGACCGGGGAGCTGTTTTTT . TRBJ2-2 18 few TRBV7-9
CASSSPGGTYGYTF TGTGCCAGCAGTTCTCCCGGAGGTACCTATGGCTACACCTTC . TRBJ1-2 14 few TRBV6-2/TRBV6-3
CASSRTAPNEQFF TGTGCCAGCAGTCGGACCGCCCCCAATGAGCAGTTCTTC . TRBJ2-1 13 few TRBV6-2/TRBV6-3
CATSRIEMNTEAFF TGTGCCACCAGCAGGATCGAGATGAACACTGAAGCTTTCTTT . TRBJ1-1 14 few TRBV15
CASSQDIGHAHHF TGCGCCAGCAGCCAAGATATCGGACATGCCCATCATTTT . TRBJ1-5 13 . TRBV4-1
CASSAPGLGGNEQFF TGTGCCAGCAGCGCTCCGGGACTAGGAGGGAATGAGCAGTTCTTC TRBD2 TRBJ2-1 15 few TRBV4-2
CASSQANSPLHF TGTGCCAGCAGCCAGGCGAATTCACCCCTCCACTTT . TRBJ1-6 12 . TRBV14
CASQTGADTQYF TGTGCCAGCCAGACAGGGGCAGATACGCAGTATTTT TRBD1 TRBJ2-3 12 few TRBV9
CASSQVMKGNRFYGYTF TGTGCCAGCAGCCAAGTAATGAAGGGGAATAGGTTCTATGGCTACACCTTC . TRBJ1-2 17 few TRBV4-2
CASGFLLAGLTGELFF TGTGCTAGTGGTTTCCTTCTAGCGGGGCTTACCGGGGAGCTGTTTTTT TRBD2 TRBJ2-2 16 few TRBV12-5
CASSQSGGLAYEQYF TGCGCCAGCAGCCAATCGGGAGGGTTGGCCTACGAGCAGTACTTC TRBD2 TRBJ2-7 15 . TRBV4-3